This entry concerns a single T cell receptor beta chain. The antigen is undetermined. V lost 4 bases, J lost 2 bases, and 14 bases lay in between. The CDR3 has 15 residues. Germline V lookup: CDR1 SEHNR, CDR2 FQNEAQ (reference sequence). This record belongs to a study of T cell responses to AZD1222 COVID-19 vaccine. Study observations and caveats: Spike-specific TCR depth and breadth grew after two AZD1222 doses.

Only in-frame clones appear in the TCRdb table, and some are missing; sequencing was by immunoSEQ multiplex PCR. The table records some 170,000 clones, 94% of them present only once. The chain recombines TRBV7-9 with TRBJ1-2; D is perhaps TRBD1 (5 bases). The sequence came from an adult who received the AZD1222 COVID-19 vaccine. The starting material was peripheral blood, obtained 28 days after the second AZD1222 dose. The CDR3 is CASSSIARVNYGYTF. The CDR3 region has the DNA TGTGCCAGCAGCTCCATCGCCAGGGTAAACTATGGCTACACCTTC.